This record covers a single T cell receptor (beta chain). The source of the sample is a study of shared clonotypes between healthy human individuals. From germline, CDR1 is SSHAT and CDR2 FNYEAQ (reference sequence). This CDR3 has 15 amino acids. The V gene lost 1 base and the J gene lost 5 bases, with 13 bases spanning the gap. Assay execution proceeded at the deep level. Sorted-subset replicate PCRs used approximately 190 ng of genomic DNA. This amount corresponded to 30,000 to 35,000 T cell genomes. Authors' data handling: ImmunoSEQ output held junction-only sequences without quality scores, so filtering differed. This table comes from immunoSEQ multiplex PCR, and its TCRdb copy is limited to in-frame clones, with some not included. V and J calls and clone size are as listed in that table; D and trimming were resolved from the DNA. This table has more than 1 million clones, around 78% appearing once.

The sample comprised memory CD4+ T cells from PBMCs. Subset defined: CD45RA-negative fraction. This clonotype originated in a man younger than 35 in good health. Some clones in this sample may be carry-over from other donors' samples. This chain links TRBV7-7 with TRBJ2-3, with D possibly TRBD2 on 6 matching bases. The DNA for the CDR3 is TGTGCCAGCAGCTTAGTCGGGGGTTCTGGAGATACGCAGTATTTT. Protein sequence: CASSLVGGSGDTQYF.